The present entry profiles one T cell receptor beta chain with its context. Its matching antigen is unknown. The method was immunoSEQ multiplex PCR; TCRdb's version includes in-frame clones alone and lacks a portion of them. The sample holds 25,000 to 30,000 clones, around three quarters seen once. CD4+ T cells from unexposed donors were obtained before the COVID-19 pandemic (2011-2018). CD4+ T cells were isolated from the cells after around 9 days of culture. As cell numbers allowed, unexposed-donor CD4+ T cells faced SARS-CoV-2 S/N and four cold-coronavirus spikes. Cultures received half-medium IL-2 refreshes on days 3 and 7. The data are from a study of CD4 T cells in relation to SARS-CoV-2 and coronaviruses. Study conclusions and caveats: Pre-pandemic and post-infection samples never came from the same donor.

This CDR3 is built from 11 residues. V was pared by 3 bases and J by 10 bases, with 11 bases between. Germline-derived CDR1 and CDR2 are DFQATT and SNEGSKA (reference sequence). V and J are TRBV20-1 and TRBJ2-3; D uncertain. This receptor was obtained from a human donor in good health. Material: CD4+ T cells from PBMCs, cultured in vitro. CDR3 sequence: CSARKQKPQYF. Written as DNA, the CDR3 is TGCAGTGCTAGGAAACAGAAGCCGCAGTATTTT.